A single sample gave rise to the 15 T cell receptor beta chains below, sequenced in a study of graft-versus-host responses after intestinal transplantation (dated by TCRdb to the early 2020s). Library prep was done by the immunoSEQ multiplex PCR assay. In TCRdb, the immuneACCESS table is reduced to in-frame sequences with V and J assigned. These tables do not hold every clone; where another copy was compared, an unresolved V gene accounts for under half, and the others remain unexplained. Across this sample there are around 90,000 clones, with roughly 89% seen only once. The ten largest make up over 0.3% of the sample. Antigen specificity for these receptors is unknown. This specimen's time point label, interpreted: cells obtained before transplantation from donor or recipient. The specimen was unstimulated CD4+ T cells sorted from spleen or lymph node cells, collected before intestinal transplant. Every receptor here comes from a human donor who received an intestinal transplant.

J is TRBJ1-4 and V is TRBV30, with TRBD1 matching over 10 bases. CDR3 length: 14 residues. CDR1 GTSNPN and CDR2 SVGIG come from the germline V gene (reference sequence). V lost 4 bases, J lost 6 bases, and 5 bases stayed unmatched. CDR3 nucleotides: TGTGCCTGGACTCCCGGGACAGGGGATGAAAAACTGTTTTTT. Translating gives CAWTPGTGDEKLFF.

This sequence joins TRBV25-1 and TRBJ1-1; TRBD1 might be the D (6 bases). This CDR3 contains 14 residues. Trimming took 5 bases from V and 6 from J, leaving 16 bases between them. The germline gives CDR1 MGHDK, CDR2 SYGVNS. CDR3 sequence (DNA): TGTGCCAGCAGTTGGGGGGGGGCTTGGGCTGAAGCTTTCTTT. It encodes CASSWGGAWAEAFF.

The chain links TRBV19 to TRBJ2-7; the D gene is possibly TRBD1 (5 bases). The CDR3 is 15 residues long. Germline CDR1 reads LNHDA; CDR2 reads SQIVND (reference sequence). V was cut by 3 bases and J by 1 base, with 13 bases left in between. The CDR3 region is CASSINQGSSYEQYF. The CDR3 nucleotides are TGTGCCAGTAGTATCAATCAGGGATCATCCTACGAGCAGTACTTC.

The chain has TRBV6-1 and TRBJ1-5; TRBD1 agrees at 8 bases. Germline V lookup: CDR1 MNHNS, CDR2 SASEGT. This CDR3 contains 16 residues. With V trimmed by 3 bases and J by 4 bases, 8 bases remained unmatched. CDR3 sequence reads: CASSEAGQGRNQPQHF. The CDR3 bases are TGTGCCAGCAGTGAGGCCGGACAGGGCCGGAATCAGCCCCAGCATTTT.

This CDR3 is CASRSRDRGFDEQFF. The DNA of the CDR3 is TGTGCCAGCAGATCCCGGGACAGGGGATTTGATGAGCAGTTCTTC. This sequence joins TRBV27 and TRBJ2-1; TRBD1 agrees at 10 bases. This CDR3 is 15 amino acids long. V lost 6 bases to trimming and J lost 8 bases; unmatched junction nucleotides: 10. CDR1 is MNHEY and CDR2 is SMNVEV in the germline V gene (reference sequence).

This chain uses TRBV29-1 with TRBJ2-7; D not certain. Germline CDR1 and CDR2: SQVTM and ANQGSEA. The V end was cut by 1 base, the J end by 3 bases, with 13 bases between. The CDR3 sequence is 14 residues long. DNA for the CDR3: TGCAGCGTTGAAGCGGGCGAACCCTACTACGAGCAGTACTTC. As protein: CSVEAGEPYYEQYF.

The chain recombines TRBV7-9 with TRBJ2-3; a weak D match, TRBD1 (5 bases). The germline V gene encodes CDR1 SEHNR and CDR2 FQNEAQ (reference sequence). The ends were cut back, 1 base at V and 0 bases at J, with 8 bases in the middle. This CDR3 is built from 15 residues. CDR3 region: CASSLDGHSTDTQYF. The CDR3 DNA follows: TGTGCCAGCAGCTTAGATGGACACAGCACAGATACGCAGTATTTT.

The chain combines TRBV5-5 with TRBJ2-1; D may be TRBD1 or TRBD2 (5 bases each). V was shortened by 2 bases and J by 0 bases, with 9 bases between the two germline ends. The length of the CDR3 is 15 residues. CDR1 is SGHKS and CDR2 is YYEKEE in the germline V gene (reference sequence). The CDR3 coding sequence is TGTGCCAGCAGCTTCCGGGACCCCTCCTACAATGAGCAGTTCTTC. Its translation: CASSFRDPSYNEQFF.

CDR3 DNA sequence: TGTGCCAGCAGCTCTCCTCCCGGCGGGAGGGCCTACAATGAGCAGTTCTTC. It encodes CASSSPPGGRAYNEQFF. The chain combines TRBV7-8 with TRBJ2-1, with 9 nucleotides matching TRBD2. The CDR3 extends over 17 amino acids. Germline V gives CDR1 SGHVS, CDR2 FQNEAQ. V was pared by 4 bases and J by 2 bases, with 9 bases of the junction left unmatched.

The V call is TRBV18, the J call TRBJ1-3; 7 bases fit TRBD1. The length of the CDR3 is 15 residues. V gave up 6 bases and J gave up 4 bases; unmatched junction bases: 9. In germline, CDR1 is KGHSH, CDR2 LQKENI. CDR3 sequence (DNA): TGTGCCAGCTCGCGTAGCCCGGGACAGGGAAACACCATATATTTT. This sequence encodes CASSRSPGQGNTIYF.

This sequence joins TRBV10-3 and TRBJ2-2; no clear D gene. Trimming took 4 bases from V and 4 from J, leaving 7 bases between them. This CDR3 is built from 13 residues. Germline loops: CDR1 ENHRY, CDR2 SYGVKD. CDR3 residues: CAISGALTGELFF. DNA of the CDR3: TGTGCCATCAGTGGGGCCCTCACCGGGGAGCTGTTTTTT.

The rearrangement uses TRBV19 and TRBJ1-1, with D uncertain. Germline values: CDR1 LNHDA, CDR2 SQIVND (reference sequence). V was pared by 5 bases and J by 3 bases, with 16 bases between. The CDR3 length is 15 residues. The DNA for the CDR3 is TGTGCCAGTAGTTCCAACCTTGCCCTGGACACTGAAGCTTTCTTT. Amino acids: CASSSNLALDTEAFF.

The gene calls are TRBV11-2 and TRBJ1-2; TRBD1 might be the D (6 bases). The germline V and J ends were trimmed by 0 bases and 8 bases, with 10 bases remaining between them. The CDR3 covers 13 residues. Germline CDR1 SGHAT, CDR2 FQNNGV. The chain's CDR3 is CASSLDRGRGYTF. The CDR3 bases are TGTGCCAGCAGCTTAGATAGGGGGAGGGGCTACACCTTC.

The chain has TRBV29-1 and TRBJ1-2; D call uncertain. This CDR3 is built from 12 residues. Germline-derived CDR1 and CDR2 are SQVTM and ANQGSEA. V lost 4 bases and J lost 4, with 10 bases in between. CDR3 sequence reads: CSVGFGVYGYTF. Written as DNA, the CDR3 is TGCAGCGTTGGGTTCGGCGTCTATGGCTACACCTTC.

The CDR3, as DNA: TGTGCCAGCAGGAGCCGACTAGCACACCATTCCGACAATGAGCAGTTCTTC. Translated, it gives CASRSRLAHHSDNEQFF. The chain employs TRBV21-1 and TRBJ2-1; the tabulated D call, TRBD2, remains unverified against the DNA. TRBV21-1 represents a pseudogene. This CDR3 spans 17 amino acids.